These T cell receptor beta chains were read from a single sample in a study of radiotherapy plus CTLA-4 blockade in lung cancer. The assay was immunoSEQ multiplex PCR, and TCRdb's table has in-frame clones only and misses some. The sample has 57,000 or so clones, approximately 80% seen once. The sample consisted of peripheral blood, taken from a patient treated with radiotherapy plus ipilimumab. These receptors were taken from a human donor with non-small cell lung cancer who had a complete response to radiotherapy plus ipilimumab. Both conserved end residues are trimmed from each CDR3.

J gene | V gene | CDR3 protein
TRBJ2-3 | TRBV28 | ASRRVAGQGQDTQY
TRBJ2-1 | TRBV30 | AWSVSSEQF
TRBJ1-4 | TRBV7-2 | ASSTGQGSEKLF
TRBJ2-1 | TRBV12-5 | ASALGLRSREQF
TRBJ1-1 | TRBV5-4 | ASSLQKMNTEAF
TRBJ2-1 | TRBV11-2 | ASSFPSGGAYNEQF
TRBJ1-2 | TRBV7-9 | ASSSVTGQVASGYT
TRBJ1-1 | TRBV25-1 | ASSESRGRGRNTEAF
TRBJ1-1 | TRBV19 | ASSSRTGNLLYGEAF
TRBJ2-1 | TRBV18 | ASSPPGFSGPI
TRBJ1-1 | TRBV18 | ASSPLGGKNTEAF
TRBJ2-7 | TRBV6-1 | ASSFDRDSFYEQY
TRBJ2-3 | TRBV5-1 | ASSYTVGADTQY
TRBJ1-1 | TRBV11-2 | ASSLGVGYTEAF
TRBJ1-2 | TRBV2 | ASSEVGGATYGYT
TRBJ2-1 | TRBV19 | ASIPKVVAGYNEQF
TRBJ2-5 | TRBV6-5 | ASSPQGYEETQY
TRBJ1-2 | TRBV4-1 | ASSQENRFGYT
TRBJ1-6 | TRBV10-3 | AITGDFNSPLH
TRBJ2-1 | TRBV6-5 | ASSSRRLDNNEQF
TRBJ2-1 | TRBV5-5 | ASSLIGNWYNEQF
TRBJ1-1 | TRBV27 | ASSLGGSTEAF
TRBJ1-4 | TRBV2 | ASSEAPTGLEKLF
TRBJ2-1 | TRBV28 | ASSPAPRRDEQF
TRBJ2-7 | TRBV4-1 | ASSLQGGLDEQY
TRBJ1-3 | TRBV4-1 | ASSPREGAVEAGNTIY